Listed below are T cell receptor beta chains from one sample, sequenced in a study of blood T cell repertoires in COVID-19. The assay was immunoSEQ multiplex PCR, and TCRdb's table has in-frame clones only and misses some. The data show around 300,000 clones, about nine tenths seen once. The sequencing sample was made of peripheral blood. These TCRs come from a woman in her thirties with active or convalescent COVID-19. Both conserved end residues are part of each CDR3. The D gene is left open where the match is weak. Size is omitted from some rows. Given values are once, few, many or a class for expanded clones.

TRBV28	-	TRBJ1-1	TRBD1	TGTGCCAGCAGGGGACAGTACACTGAAGCTTTCTTT	CASRGQYTEAFF
TRBV4-3	-	TRBJ1-1	-	TGCGCCAGCAGCCAAGATCCAAAGCCGAACACTGAAGCTTTCTTT	CASSQDPKPNTEAFF
TRBV5-6	-	TRBJ2-2	-	TGTGCCAGCAGCGGAGGGGCGAACACCGGGGAGCTGTTTTTT	CASSGGANTGELFF
TRBV6-5	-	TRBJ1-6	-	TGTGCCAGCAGTAGGGGCAACTCCTATAATTCACCCCTCCACTTT	CASSRGNSYNSPLHF
TRBV21-1	-	TRBJ2-3	-	TGTGCCAGCAGCCCCCGACTAGCGGGTCAAAGCACAGATACGCAGTATTTT	CASSPRLAGQSTDTQYF
TRBV7-2	-	TRBJ2-3	TRBD2	TGTGCCAGCAGCTGGATAGCGGGGGGGCCGATAGATACGCAGTATTTT	CASSWIAGGPIDTQYF
TRBV28	-	TRBJ2-5	TRBD2	TGTGCCAGCAGTTCCCCCTGGACTAGCGGGGGGCCGGAGTCTCAAGAGACCCAGTACTTC	CASSSPWTSGGPESQETQYF
TRBV29-1	-	TRBJ2-3	-	TGCAGCGTTGTAATCAGGGCCGACACAGATACGCAGTATTTT	CSVVIRADTDTQYF
TRBV6-2/TRBV6-3	-	TRBJ1-5	TRBD1	TGTGCCAGCAGTCGCCGGGACAGGGCGGATCAGCCCCAGCATTTT	CASSRRDRADQPQHF
TRBV7-9	-	TRBJ2-1	-	TGTGCCAGCAGCCCCCCGACAGGCCCCTACAATGAGCAGTTCTTC	CASSPPTGPYNEQFF
TRBV19	-	TRBJ1-5	-	TGTGCCAGTAGTATAGATCCGAGGCAGGGCGTAAGGCGGCAGCCCCAGCATTTT	CASSIDPRQGVRRQPQHF
TRBV6-2/TRBV6-3	-	TRBJ2-3	TRBD2	TGTGCCAGCAGCCCTTCGACTAGCGGGGGGCTTTACACAGATACGCAGTATTTT	CASSPSTSGGLYTDTQYF
TRBV18	once	TRBJ2-7	-	TGTGCCAGCTCACCACAGGGGATCTCCTACGAGCAGTACTTC	CASSPQGISYEQYF
TRBV19	-	TRBJ2-7	TRBD1	TGTGCCAGTAGTCGGGACAGCTCCTACGAGCAGTACTTC	CASSRDSSYEQYF
TRBV5-4	-	TRBJ2-3	TRBD2	TGTGCCAGCAGCATTCGACTAGCGGGGGGAGATACGCAGTATTTT	CASSIRLAGGDTQYF
TRBV27	-	TRBJ2-7	-	TGTGCCAGCAGTTTATTGGGCAGGGGAGTCCACGAGCAGTACTTC	CASSLLGRGVHEQYF
TRBV27	-	TRBJ2-2	-	TGTGCCAGCACTTACACCGGGGAGCTGTTTTTT	CASTYTGELFF
TRBV19	few	TRBJ2-6	-	TGTGCCAGTAGTATCGTCGGGATACTCAGCTCTGGGGCCAACGTCCTGACTTTC	CASSIVGILSSGANVLTF
TRBV5-1	few	TRBJ2-5	TRBD2	TGCGCCAGCAGCTTGGGCGGGGGGGCAGGAGAGACCCAGTACTTC	CASSLGGGAGETQYF
TRBV5-1	-	TRBJ1-1	-	TGCGCCAGCAGCTTGTCGGGGATTACGGACACTGAAGCTTTCTTT	CASSLSGITDTEAFF
TRBV27	-	TRBJ2-7	TRBD1	TGTGCCAGCCGCCCCCAGGGACAGGGTTACGAGCAGTACTTC	CASRPQGQGYEQYF
TRBV7-9	-	TRBJ2-1	-	TGTGCCAGCAGCCCCCCCGGGACACCAAACAATGAGCAGTTCTTC	CASSPPGTPNNEQFF
TRBV3-1/TRBV3-2	-	TRBJ1-2	-	TGTGCCAGCAGTCTTGGGGGCGCGAATCAGTATGGCTACACCTTC	CASSLGGANQYGYTF
TRBV5-8	once	TRBJ1-2	-	TGTGCCAGCAGCTTGGCCGAGGAACTTAACTATGGCTACACCTTC	CASSLAEELNYGYTF
TRBV7-3	-	TRBJ1-1	-	TGTGCCAGCAGCCGTGGGGGGAGGAACACTGAAGCTTTCTTT	CASSRGGRNTEAFF
TRBV7-2	-	TRBJ1-6	TRBD1	TGTGCCAGCAGCTCCGGACAGGGGGTCTCACCCCTCCACTTT	CASSSGQGVSPLHF
TRBV7-2	-	TRBJ2-2	-	TGTGCCAGCAGCTTAGCCCTGGCCACCGGGGAGCTGTTTTTT	CASSLALATGELFF
TRBV19	-	TRBJ2-3	TRBD1	TGTGCCAGTAGTATAAGGACAGGGGGCGGGGATACGCAGTATTTT	CASSIRTGGGDTQYF
TRBV5-5	-	TRBJ2-1	TRBD2	TGTGCCAGCAGCTATAGCGGGGGCGAGCAGTTCTTC	CASSYSGGEQFF
TRBV5-5	-	TRBJ1-1	-	TGTGCCAGCAGCGCGATAGGGAGGGAAACTGAAGCTTTCTTT	CASSAIGRETEAFF
TRBV29-1	once	TRBJ1-5	-	TGCAGCGGGGGGCAGACAGGCAATCAGCCCCAGCATTTT	CSGGQTGNQPQHF
TRBV6-2/TRBV6-3	-	TRBJ1-1	TRBD1	TGTGCCAGCAGCCCAGGGGGCCGGGTTGAAGCTTTCTTT	CASSPGGRVEAFF
TRBV6-1	-	TRBJ2-7	TRBD1	TGTGCCAGCAGTGAAGGGACAGGACCCTACGAGCAGTACTTC	CASSEGTGPYEQYF
TRBV5-1	-	TRBJ1-2	-	TGCGCCAGCAGCTTGGGAGTTAACTATGGCTACACCTTC	CASSLGVNYGYTF
TRBV7-3	-	TRBJ2-3	TRBD2	TGTGCCAGCAGCTCTGTAGCGGGGGGGCTGGACACAGATACGCAGTATTTT	CASSSVAGGLDTDTQYF
TRBV27	-	TRBJ1-2	TRBD1	TGTGCCAGCAGTAGAGGGGGCGGTGGCTACACCTTC	CASSRGGGGYTF
TRBV19	-	TRBJ2-1	TRBD1	TGTGCCAGTAGTATAGTTACAGGGGTATACAATGAGCAGTTCTTC	CASSIVTGVYNEQFF
TRBV12-3/TRBV12-4	-	TRBJ1-5	-	TGTGCCAGCAGAGAACAAAACAATCAGCCCCAGCATTTT	CASREQNNQPQHF
TRBV11-3	-	TRBJ1-1	-	TGTGCCAGCAGCTTAGGGGGACAGAACACTGAAGCTTTCTTT	CASSLGGQNTEAFF
TRBV6-2/TRBV6-3	few	TRBJ1-2	TRBD1	TGTGCCAGCAGTTACTCACTGGGACAGTCCAACTATGGCTACACCTTC	CASSYSLGQSNYGYTF
TRBV19	-	TRBJ2-5	TRBD2	TGTGCCAGTAGTTCCGGACTAGCGGGGGGGATAGAGACCCAGTACTTC	CASSSGLAGGIETQYF
TRBV6-2/TRBV6-3	-	TRBJ2-3	TRBD2	TGTGCCAGCAGTTACGGGCTAGCGGTGAGGACAGATACGCAGTATTTT	CASSYGLAVRTDTQYF
TRBV7-2	-	TRBJ2-2	TRBD1	TGTGCCAGCAGCTTGGTTCTCGCCAGGGGGACCGGGGAGCTGTTTTTT	CASSLVLARGTGELFF
TRBV4-3	-	TRBJ2-1	TRBD1	TGCGCCAGCAGCCAAAGGTGGACAGGGGGCAATGAGCAGTTCTTC	CASSQRWTGGNEQFF
TRBV28	-	TRBJ2-3	-	TGTGCCAGCAGTTTATTACGGGGGACGGGCACAGATACGCAGTATTTT	CASSLLRGTGTDTQYF
TRBV5-1	once	TRBJ2-7	-	TGCGCCAGCAGCACCGGTGACACGGTGGTCTACGAGCAGTACTTC	CASSTGDTVVYEQYF
TRBV5-6	-	TRBJ1-2	-	TGTGCCAGCAGCTTGGAGCCTATGGGCTACACCTTC	CASSLEPMGYTF
TRBV15	few	TRBJ1-2	-	TGTGCCACCAGCGGGGGGGGGATGGCGGCGGGGCTTGGCTACACCTTC	CATSGGGMAAGLGYTF
TRBV24-1	-	TRBJ2-3	-	TGTGCCACCAGTGATTTGAAGGTGGGGCCTCCTGGAGATACGCAGTATTTT	CATSDLKVGPPGDTQYF
TRBV19	few	TRBJ1-5	-	TGTGCCAGTAGCTCCGCAGCGGTTCAGCCCCAGCATTTT	CASSSAAVQPQHF
TRBV6-6	-	TRBJ1-5	TRBD1	TGTGCCAGCAGTCAGACCACAGGGGGTCAGCCCCAGCATTTT	CASSQTTGGQPQHF
TRBV18	-	TRBJ2-3	-	TGTGCCAGCAGCAGGGATGCCACAGATACGCAGTATTTT	CASSRDATDTQYF
TRBV18	-	TRBJ2-3	-	TGTGCCAGCTGTCAAACCCTGGCTTCGGATACGCAGTATTTT	CASCQTLASDTQYF
TRBV28	-	TRBJ2-3	TRBD2	TGTGCCAGCAGTCCTCGGGGCCTAGCGGGGGGGGCAGATACGCAGTATTTT	CASSPRGLAGGADTQYF
TRBV14	-	TRBJ2-7	TRBD2	TGTGCCAGCAGCCAAGCCGGGACTAGTGTGGGGCAGTACTTC	CASSQAGTSVGQYF
TRBV10-2	-	TRBJ1-2	-	TGCGCCAGCAGTGAGGGGCAGGGTTATGGCTACACCTTC	CASSEGQGYGYTF
TRBV27	few	TRBJ1-5	-	TGTGCCAGCTCAGAGGGGGTCGATGGGGTACAGCCCCAGCATTTT	CASSEGVDGVQPQHF
TRBV27	-	TRBJ2-1	TRBD2	TGTGCCAGCAGTTCGCGGGGGGGCCAGGGGAATGAGCAGTTCTTC	CASSSRGGQGNEQFF
TRBV5-1	once	TRBJ1-4	-	TGCGCCAGCAACGCGGGACCCAATAATGAAAAACTGTTTTTT	CASNAGPNNEKLFF
TRBV12-3/TRBV12-4	-	TRBJ1-1	-	TGTGCCAGCAGTTTCACAGGGTATACTGAAGCTTTCTTT	CASSFTGYTEAFF